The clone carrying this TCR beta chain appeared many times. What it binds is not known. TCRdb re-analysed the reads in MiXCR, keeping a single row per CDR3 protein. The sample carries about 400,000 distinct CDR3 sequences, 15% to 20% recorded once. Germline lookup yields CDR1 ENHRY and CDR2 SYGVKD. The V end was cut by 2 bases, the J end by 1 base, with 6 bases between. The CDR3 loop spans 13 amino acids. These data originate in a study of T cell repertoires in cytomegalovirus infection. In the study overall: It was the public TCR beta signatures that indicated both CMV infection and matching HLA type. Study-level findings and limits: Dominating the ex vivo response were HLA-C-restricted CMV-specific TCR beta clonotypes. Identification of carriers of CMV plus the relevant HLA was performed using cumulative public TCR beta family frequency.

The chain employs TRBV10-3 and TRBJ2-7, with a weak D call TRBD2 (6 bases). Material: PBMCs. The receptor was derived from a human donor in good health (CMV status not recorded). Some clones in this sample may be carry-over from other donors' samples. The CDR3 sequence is CAISESGSYEQYF. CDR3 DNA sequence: TGTGCCATCAGTGAGAGCGGGTCCTACGAGCAGTACTTC.